These 22 T cell receptor beta chains originate from one sample sequenced in a study of regulatory T cells in long-lasting Graves disease. Combining iRepertoire HTBI primers with Arm-PCR of CDR3 regions, the authors built TCR beta libraries. TCRdb ran MiXCR on the multiplex PCR reads and lists one entry per CDR3 protein. This table has some 240,000 distinct CDR3 sequences, roughly 19% appearing once. The time point is: newly diagnosed GD, antithyroid drugs for less than 3 months. RNA isolated from PBMCs was used to make the TCR library. The same sample was also studied in work on T cells in Graves' hyperthyroidism and ophthalmopathy.

This specimen consisted of peripheral blood mononuclear cells (PBMCs), obtained at new diagnosis, from a patient treated with antithyroid drugs. These receptors all stem from a young woman with Graves disease.

The rearrangement links TRBV5-4 to TRBJ1-1; D might be TRBD1 (6 bases). Trimming left V 3 bases short and J 3 bases short, with 12 bases between. The CDR3 has 14 amino acids. In germline, CDR1 is SGHNT, CDR2 YYREEE (reference sequence). Here the CDR3 DNA reads TGTGCCAGCAGCTCGGGGGCGAAGGACACTGAAGCTTTCTTT. This sequence encodes CASSSGAKDTEAFF.

Many counts were recorded for this clonotype. This rearrangement joins TRBV3-1 to TRBJ1-4, with 7 bases identical to TRBD1. This CDR3 has 19 residues. Per the germline V gene, CDR1 is LGHDT and CDR2 is YNNKEL (reference sequence). V was clipped by 2 bases and J by 0 bases; unmatched bases: 12. The CDR3 here is CASSQLGGQVFSTNEKLFF. CDR3 DNA sequence: TGTGCCAGCAGCCAACTAGGAGGACAGGTTTTTTCAACTAATGAAAAACTGTTTTTT.

This clonotype was seen more than once but under ten times. The J gene is TRBJ1-6, the V gene TRBV4-2, with D unclear. CDR1 is LGHNA and CDR2 is YNFKEQ in the germline V gene. The CDR3 has 14 amino acids. Deletions cut 1 base from V and 8 bases from J, with 9 bases between. In DNA, the CDR3 is TGTGCCAGCAGCCAAGGCACGGAGGATTCACCCCTCCACTTT. The encoded protein is CASSQGTEDSPLHF.

The chain employs TRBV6-2 or TRBV6-3 and TRBJ2-5, with 13 bases fitting TRBD2. V lost 8 bases and J lost 3; bases outside the gene matches: 12. The CDR3 is 17 amino acids. Germline V CDR1 and CDR2: MNHEY, SVGEGT. CDR3 DNA sequence: TGTGCCAGCGTTGGGGGGTTGGGGACTAGCGGGAAAGAGACCCAGTACTTC. Translation gives CASVGGLGTSGKETQYF.

The table lists this clonotype with many counts. The chain links TRBV11-2 to TRBJ2-3; D might be TRBD2 (6 bases). Germline V CDR1 and CDR2: SGHAT, FQNNGV. The CDR3 consists of 15 residues. V lost 5 bases and J 0 bases, leaving 12 bases between the germline ends. The CDR3 region has the DNA TGTGCCAGCAGCCCCGGGACTCCCAGCACAGATACGCAGTATTTT. This translates into CASSPGTPSTDTQYF.

V usage is TRBV6-1 and J usage is TRBJ2-1; 9 bases fit TRBD2. Germline V CDR1 and CDR2: MNHNS, SASEGT. The ends lost 5 bases at V and 5 bases at J; junction bases unmatched: 7. The CDR3 spans 15 residues. The CDR3 DNA is TGTGCCAGCAGTCCCCCGGCTAGCGGGGACAATGAGCAGTTCTTC. Translating gives CASSPPASGDNEQFF.

This clonotype showed up many times. The CDR3 here is CASSPDRVQPQHF. CDR3 DNA sequence: TGTGCCAGCAGCCCGGACAGGGTTCAGCCCCAGCATTTT. The chain employs TRBV3-1 and TRBJ1-5, with 8 nucleotides matching TRBD1. V was clipped by 4 bases and J by 6 bases; unmatched bases: 2. The CDR3 is 13 amino acids. Germline V lookup: CDR1 LGHDT, CDR2 YNNKEL (reference sequence).

In its sample, this clonotype was seen a few times. J is TRBJ1-2 and V is TRBV5-1; D remains unclear. V was cut by 4 bases and J by 7 bases, with 11 bases left in between. Per the germline V gene, CDR1 is SGHRS and CDR2 is YFSETQ. The CDR3 runs 12 residues. The CDR3 reads CASSPAGSGYTF. The CDR3 nucleotides are TGCGCCAGCAGCCCCGCGGGGAGTGGCTACACCTTC.

This clonotype was detected many times. The genes are TRBV9 and TRBJ1-5; 10 bases are a match to TRBD1. The V gene end was trimmed by 3 bases and the J gene end by 3 bases; junction bases not matched to a gene: 3. Germline V gene sequence: CDR1 SGDLS, CDR2 YYNGEE. The CDR3 runs 15 residues. The CDR3 here is CASSAGQGTNQPQHF. The CDR3 bases are TGTGCCAGCAGCGCGGGACAGGGGACCAATCAGCCCCAGCATTTT. The full variable domain, with the rest looked up from reference TRBV9 and TRBJ1-5, is DSGVTQTPKHLITATGQRVTLRCSPRSGDLSVYWYQQSLDQGLQFLIQYYNGEERAKGNILERFSAQQFPDLHSELNLSSLELGDSALYFCASSAGQGTNQPQHFGDGTRLSIL.

In this sample, this clonotype turned up many times. The chain joins TRBV28 to TRBJ1-5; D unclear. This CDR3 is built from 14 residues. Germline V gives CDR1 MDHEN, CDR2 SYDVKM. The V end was cut by 2 bases, the J end by 2 bases, with 7 bases between. In DNA, the CDR3 is TGTGCCAGCAGTTTAGGTGGGGGCAATCAGCCCCAGCATTTT. Its protein is CASSLGGGNQPQHF.

This clonotype was found many times. The chain combines TRBV2 with TRBJ2-1; D is possibly TRBD2 (5 bases). Trimming cost V 3 bases and J 11 bases, with 11 bases left between them. Germline V gene lookup returns CDR1 SNHLY and CDR2 FYNNEI. The CDR3 totals 12 residues. The CDR3 DNA reads as TGTGCCAGCAGTGAGAACGGAGGAAAGCAGTTCTTC. This gives the protein CASSENGGKQFF. Filled out from reference TRBV2 and TRBJ2-1, the complete variable domain reads EPEVTQTPSHQVTQMGQEVILRCVPISNHLYFYWYRQILGQKVEFLVSFYNNEISEKSEIFDDQFSVERPDGSNFTLKIRSTKLEDSAMYFCASSENGGKQFFGPGTRLTVL.

This clonotype was seen ten or more times. The chain combines TRBV2 with TRBJ2-7; D is unclear. CDR3 size: 14 residues. The V end was cut by 7 bases, the J end by 1 base, with 14 bases between. The germline gives CDR1 SNHLY, CDR2 FYNNEI. The CDR3 DNA reads as TGTGCCAGCACCCCATTTGACAAGTCCTACGAGCAGTACTTC. Translation gives CASTPFDKSYEQYF.

The chain is built from TRBV29-1 and TRBJ1-2, with 7 nucleotides matching TRBD1. Losses at the gene ends were 4 bases for V and 1 base for J; bases not matched to a gene: 3. Germline CDR1 and CDR2: SQVTM and ANQGSEA. CDR3 length: 13 residues. The CDR3 spells CSVGDSVNYGYTF. Written as DNA, the CDR3 is TGCAGCGTTGGGGACAGCGTTAACTATGGCTACACCTTC.

This clonotype was counted a few times. A much more abundant neighbour one base away suggests this may be a read error. V is TRBV27 and J is TRBJ1-1, with 9 bases that match TRBD1. This CDR3 spans 12 amino acids. Germline V gene data show CDR1 as MNHEY and CDR2 as SMNVEV (reference sequence). CDR3 residues: CAGSLGTGKAFF. Here the CDR3 DNA reads TGTGCCGGCAGTCTAGGGACAGGGAAAGCTTTCTTT.

This clonotype was counted ten times or more. The gene calls are TRBV28 and TRBJ2-1, with 10 bases identical to TRBD2. The germline CDR1 and CDR2 sequences are MDHEN and SYDVKM. CDR3 length: 15 residues. Unmatched junction bases numbered 3, after V lost 4 bases and J lost 3 bases. The CDR3 nucleotides are TGTGCCAGCAGTTCTCTAGCGGGGGTCTACAATGAGCAGTTCTTC. Its protein product is CASSSLAGVYNEQFF.

This clonotype was counted only a few times. This chain joins TRBV7-9 and TRBJ1-1; TRBD1 might be the D (6 bases). V was pared by 5 bases and J by 1 base, with 17 bases between. Germline V CDR1 and CDR2: SEHNR, FQNEAQ (reference sequence). The CDR3 has 16 amino acids. CDR3 DNA sequence: TGTGCCAGCAGCCTAGGGGGAGGGGGACCGAACACTGAAGCTTTCTTT. Residues: CASSLGGGGPNTEAFF. The full variable domain, in which reference TRBV7-9 and TRBJ1-1 provide the parts outside the CDR3, is DTGVSQNPRHKITKRGQNVTFRCDPISEHNRLYWYRQTLGQGPEFLTYFQNEAQLEKSRLLSDRFSAERPKGSFSTLEIQRTEQGDSAMYLCASSLGGGGPNTEAFFGQGTRLTVV.

At least ten counts were recorded for this clonotype. V and J are TRBV12-3 or TRBV12-4 and TRBJ1-1; D uncertain. Between the trimmed V and J ends, which lost 7 bases and 1 base, there was a span of 13 bases. This CDR3 has 14 amino acids. The CDR3 is CASTQHGSNTEAFF. The CDR3 DNA sequence: TGTGCCAGCACCCAACACGGATCGAACACTGAAGCTTTCTTT.

This clonotype was seen repeatedly, ten times or more. The CDR3 DNA follows: TGTGCCAGCAGCCCGCACCCCCTTTTAGGCGAGCAGTTCTTC. The encoded protein is CASSPHPLLGEQFF. This chain joins TRBV7-9 and TRBJ2-1; D is uncertain. Trimming cost V 5 bases and J 10 bases, with 18 bases left between them. Germline CDR1 is SEHNR and CDR2 is FQNEAQ (reference sequence). This CDR3 region has 14 residues. The full variable domain, completed using reference TRBV7-9 and TRBJ2-1, is DTGVSQNPRHKITKRGQNVTFRCDPISEHNRLYWYRQTLGQGPEFLTYFQNEAQLEKSRLLSDRFSAERPKGSFSTLEIQRTEQGDSAMYLCASSPHPLLGEQFFGPGTRLTVL.

This clonotype was found many times. The chain employs TRBV28 and TRBJ2-7; D is undetermined. The CDR3 is 14 amino acids. Germline loops: CDR1 MDHEN, CDR2 SYDVKM. Trimming shortened V by 4 bases and J by 3 bases, and 13 bases separated the two germline ends. The CDR3 loop reads CASSSRGQNYEQYF. The CDR3, as DNA: TGTGCCAGCAGTTCCCGAGGCCAGAACTACGAGCAGTACTTC. Full variable domain (missing parts from reference TRBV28 and TRBJ2-7): DVKVTQSSRYLVKRTGEKVFLECVQDMDHENMFWYRQDPGLGLRLIYFSYDVKMKEKGDIPEGYSVSREKKERFSLILESASTNQTSMYLCASSSRGQNYEQYFGPGTRLTVT.

This clonotype was counted ten times or more. CDR3 loop: CSAVAGGATYEQYF. Written as DNA, the CDR3 is TGCAGTGCAGTTGCGGGAGGAGCAACCTACGAGCAGTACTTC. V and J are TRBV20-1 and TRBJ2-7; TRBD2 agrees at 8 bases. J gave up 2 bases and V 6 bases, and 9 bases lay outside the gene matches. The germline V gene has CDR1 DFQATT and CDR2 SNEGSKA (reference sequence). The CDR3 totals 14 residues.

This clonotype was seen repeatedly, ten times or more. The chain couples TRBV5-5 to TRBJ1-2; tentative D call: TRBD1 (5 bases). Deletions cut 5 bases from V and 3 bases from J, with 11 bases between. The CDR3 length is 13 residues. Germline V gene data show CDR1 as SGHKS and CDR2 as YYEKEE (reference sequence). The CDR3, as DNA: TGTGCCAGCAGTTCAACAGGAGACTATGGCTACACCTTC. Residues: CASSSTGDYGYTF. Filled out from reference TRBV5-5 and TRBJ1-2, the complete variable domain reads DAGVTQSPTHLIKTRGQQVTLRCSPISGHKSVSWYQQVLGQGPQFIFQYYEKEERGRGNFPDRFSARQFPNYSSELNVNALLLGDSALYLCASSSTGDYGYTFGSGTRLTVV.

This clonotype was seen at least ten times. The chain carries TRBV6-1 and TRBJ1-5, with 12 bases fitting TRBD1. J was trimmed by 4 bases and V by 6 bases; bases with no gene match: 4. Per germline, CDR1 MNHNS and CDR2 SASEGT. The CDR3 runs 15 residues. This CDR3 reads CASSRDRGPNQPQHF. CDR3 sequence (DNA): TGTGCCAGCAGCCGGGACAGGGGGCCGAATCAGCCCCAGCATTTT.